This T cell receptor beta chain was observed in a study of breast tumors, draining lymph nodes, adjacent tissues. This clonotype has a count of ten or more. The length of the CDR3 is 15 residues. CDR1 and CDR2 from the germline V gene are LNHDA and SQIVND (reference sequence). V was trimmed by 6 bases and J by 0 bases, leaving 12 bases between them. Each CDR3 protein is one row after TCRdb ran MiXCR on the multiplex PCR reads. This table holds around 130,000 distinct CDR3 sequences, 32% found once. Breast cancer patients provided tissue from their axillary draining lymph nodes. This chain connects TRBV19 to TRBJ1-3; a possible D gene is TRBD1 (6 bases). This clonotype originated in a female donor with breast cancer. Some clones in this sample may be carry-over from other donors' samples. Sequences were obtained from axillary lymph node tissue. The CDR3, as DNA: TGTGCCAGTAGAAACGACAGGATCTCTGGAAACACCATATATTTT. Amino acid sequence: CASRNDRISGNTIYF.